This entry is about one T cell receptor beta chain. It lacks a known antigen. No clone much larger than this one lies a single base away; base qualities are absent. Reading from cysteine to phenylalanine, the CDR3 counts 14 amino acids. The retained sequence is limited to the CDR3, 42 bases, with the frame set at the first base. V and J lose 2 bases and 4 bases, and a span of 12 bases separates them. In the germline V gene, CDR1 corresponds to SGHAT and CDR2 to FQNNGV. Using the deep immunoSEQ assay, multiplex PCR amplified TCR CDR3 regions from genomic DNA. Extracted genomic DNA from each cell subset was spread evenly across all wells of several immunoSEQ 96-well plates, with each plate serving as a replicate. Each replicate PCR for sorted subsets received about 0.2 ug genomic DNA, equal to roughly 30,000 T cell genomes. Purified libraries were measured with a Qubit 3.0 fluorometer, size-checked on a Bioanalyzer 2100, and measured again with the KAPA Library Quantification kit. A separate single-read 150-cycle Illumina NextSeq 550 flow cell was used to sequence each immunoSEQ 96-well plate. The authors' analysis ran thus. The immunoSEQ output contained only junctional sequences without quality scores, so filtering could not match that applied to full-length reads. To assign V/J genes and CDR3, sequences were annotated using PyIR, a Python wrapper for IgBLAST v1.9, with IMGT germline references. Any read was removed if the V/J assignment was weak (E-value above 1e-6), the CDR3 was missing, or the read contained stop codons, out-of-frame junctions, or ambiguous translated residues. V3J clonotypes were defined as sequences sharing the same inferred V gene, J gene, and CDR3 amino acid sequence. The percentage overlap between two repertoires was calculated by dividing the number of shared unique clonotypes by the size of the smaller repertoire. RTK rarefaction, the Chao1 estimator, and Recon v2.1 estimates of unobserved clonotypes were used to assess repertoire richness. For all TCRbeta clonotypes obtained by the gDNA method from a handful of donors, generation probabilities were computed with OLGA. This immuneACCESS table, as held by TCRdb, lists in-frame sequences with V and J called but not all clones. Of the missing ones, under half trace to an unresolved V gene in checked studies; the others have no known cause. For V, J and clone size, that table is used; D and trimming come from the DNA. The sample table lists some 2.1 million clones, 90% to 95% of them with a count of one. Clones ranked in the top ten supply 0.13% of the sample.

The donors were healthy, HIV-negative adults with no recently reported acute infections or vaccinations. Every donor was a Caucasian adult living in Nashville, Tennessee, USA. CD4+ T cells were enriched through magnetic negative selection, after which naive cells were positively selected on CD45RA and the remaining negative fraction served as the memory subset. Blood was obtained by leukapheresis, after which PBMCs were separated by Ficoll-Histopaque density gradient centrifugation and cryopreserved in liquid nitrogen vapor phase. Purity and quantity of every magnetically sorted T cell population were checked by analytical flow cytometry. Genomic DNA was isolated from each sorted fraction and quantified by UV absorbance on a Nanodrop 2000c. The data originate from a study of shared clonotypes between healthy human individuals (dated by TCRdb to 2019 to 2021). In terms of the full investigation: Two women and a few men aged 18 to 49 years were included in the cohort. Per donor, three plates each were used for CD4 naive and CD4 memory, two for CD8 naive, and one for CD8 memory. To estimate repertoire size and how much clonotypes are shared between individuals, the study performed deep sequencing of blood TCR repertoires from five healthy adults. Different laboratories and diverse techniques were used to prepare libraries and sequence TCR repertoires, to increase sequencing depth and limit assay-specific biases. Each donor's leukapheresis produced roughly between roughly 0.85 and 9 billion PBMCs.

Broad study findings and their caveats: Because the study included only a small number of donors, the genetic and exposure-history diversity represented was limited. Pairwise subsampling indicated that sequencing depth was expected to affect the degree of clonotype sharing among donors. Rarefaction of sorted-subset datasets indicated incomplete sequencing despite the large sequencing depth. Sampling was limited to blood, and TCR repertoires in tissue likely differ from TCR repertoires in blood. Compared with non-shared clonotypes, the clonotypes found in all four sorted-subset donors had higher generation probabilities. Sharing across several donors was observed for roughly 5.4% of naive CD4, less than 4% of naive CD8, 2% to 2.5% of memory CD4, and around 0.4% of memory CD8 clonotypes. Naive subsets generally had larger estimated clonotype richness than memory subsets did.

Sequencing used naive CD4+ T cells sorted from blood. Explained via the paper, the cell subset or site label denotes: CD45RA+ positively selected. This TCR derives from a man between 18 and 29 years old in good health. Recombination connected TRBV11-2 to TRBJ2-7; there is no confident call for the D gene. The DNA sequence is given as TGTGCCAGCAGCTTAAGGGTTGGTCTATACGAGCAGTACTTC. The translation is CASSLRVGLYEQYF.